The 4 T cell receptor beta chains below all came from one sample that was sequenced in a study of T-cell memory formation after mild COVID-19 (dated by TCRdb to 2020 to 2022). Preparation of the library involved 5' RACE. Sequencing relied on an Illumina NovaSeq 6000. The raw public data were reprocessed by TCRdb itself: fastp quality trimming at Q25, MiXCR clonotype calling, in-frame beta chains only. Entries are consolidated by CDR3 protein sequence, retaining the most common genes and DNA. For this sample there are approximately 250,000 distinct CDR3 sequences; 16% appear just once. The leading ten clones occupy 20% to 25% of the sample. The source material was PBMCs or a T cell subset sorted from them (not recorded which). Every receptor here comes from a man between 18 and 29 years old who had mild COVID-19 (a few samples of this study predate the infection). The sample titles of this study are shuffled in the database, so cell type and time point are left out; the donor was told from shared clones.

The chain recombines TRBV7-2 with TRBJ2-6; D may be TRBD1 or TRBD2 (5 bases each). The CDR3 runs 14 residues. Germline-derived CDR1 and CDR2 are SGHTA and FQGNSA. The germline V and J ends were trimmed by 3 bases and 7 bases, with 10 bases remaining between them. CDR3 region: CASSFWDGANVLTF. The CDR3 DNA reads as TGTGCCAGCAGCTTTTGGGACGGCGCCAACGTCCTGACTTTC.

J is TRBJ1-4 and V is TRBV4-3; TRBD1 is a possible D gene (5 bases). From germline, CDR1 is LGHNA and CDR2 YSLEER. Trimming took 1 base from V and 2 from J, leaving 17 bases between them. CDR3 size: 18 residues. The CDR3 DNA follows: TGCGCCAGCAGCCAAGCCCCGGTGAGGGGTGACACTAATGAAAAACTGTTTTTT. Encoded protein: CASSQAPVRGDTNEKLFF.

This clonotype came up a few times. The chain is built from TRBV25-1 and TRBJ1-1, with D uncertain. Germline CDR1 and CDR2: MGHDK and SYGVNS. The CDR3 covers 13 residues. The V gene lost 7 bases and the J gene lost 8 bases, with 17 bases spanning the gap. The CDR3 DNA is TGTGCCAGCATTTCTGGAAAAGGGTTGGAAGCTTTCTTT. This sequence encodes CASISGKGLEAFF.

This clonotype has more than one count but fewer than ten. The CDR3 protein is CASSPTGGVSTGELFF. CDR3 in DNA: TGTGCCAGCAGCCCTACAGGGGGCGTTTCAACCGGGGAGCTGTTTTTT. The chain joins TRBV6-5 to TRBJ2-2; 9 bases are shared with TRBD1. The CDR3 sequence is 16 residues long. CDR1 and CDR2 (germline): MNHEY, SVGAGI. Trimming cost V 6 bases and J 5 bases; bases outside gene matches: 10.